Detailed here is one T cell receptor beta chain. Its antigen is unidentified. Without exception, sorted populations had purity beyond 95%. Expressed TCRB transcripts were sequenced, since all the RNA that had been isolated was reverse transcribed. Naive, central memory and regulatory T cell samples produced a mean of approximately 3.6 million reads. The table came from immunoSEQ multiplex PCR; TCRdb's copy has only in-frame clones and leaves some out. The sample includes around 300,000 clones, 8% of them seen just once. The sample belongs to a study of beta chain features in type 1 diabetes. Study-level background: The samples had about 100,000,000 sorted cells examined in all. The study, taken as a whole, reports: It was not settled here whether HLA type affects TCRB rearrangement.

The CDR3 is made up of 14 amino acids. Germline V gene lookup returns CDR1 SGHRS and CDR2 YFSETQ. The V gene lost 5 bases and the J gene lost 0 bases, with 9 bases spanning the gap. The specimen was central memory CD4+ T cells from blood. The V and J genes are TRBV5-1 and TRBJ2-1; D unclear. This receptor was taken from a woman under 30 in good health. CDR3 region: CASSTQSSYNEQFF. For the CDR3, the DNA is TGCGCCAGCAGTACTCAGAGCTCCTACAATGAGCAGTTCTTC.